These 18 T cell receptor beta chains were all obtained from the same sample, sequenced in a study of memory B cells and T cells in multiple sclerosis. TCRdb's table, derived via immunoSEQ multiplex PCR, lists solely in-frame clones and lacks some. The sample gives under 50,000 clones, approximately 80% of which show up once; about 1.1% is in the top ten. Antigens for these TCRs are unknown. Stimulus-free culture yielded autoproliferating CFSE-dim and non-proliferating CFSE-high T cells, each sequenced separately. Replicate wells were pooled after 7 days of stimulus-free culture of 5x10^7 CFSE-labeled PBMCs. The specimen sequenced was PBMCs from blood kept in culture. The receptors originated from a human donor with multiple sclerosis.

The rearrangement links TRBV25-1 to TRBJ1-1; no definite D call. The CDR3 contains 13 residues. CDR1 is MGHDK and CDR2 is SYGVNS in the germline V gene. The V gene lost 4 bases and the J gene lost 1 base, with 7 bases spanning the gap. For the CDR3, the DNA is TGTGCCAGCAGTGCTCAGACGAACACTGAAGCTTTCTTT. Its translation is CASSAQTNTEAFF. Variable domain in full (rest from reference TRBV25-1 and TRBJ1-1): EADIYQTPRYLVIGTGKKITLECSQTMGHDKMYWYQQDPGMELHLIHYSYGVNSTEKGDLSSESTVSRIRTEHFPLTLESARPSHTSQYLCASSAQTNTEAFFGQGTRLTVV.

The chain recombines TRBV5-6 with TRBJ2-5; D call uncertain. CDR1 is SGHDT, CDR2 YYEEEE, per germline. V gave up 2 bases and J gave up 5 bases, with 13 bases separating them. CDR3 size: 14 residues. CDR3 amino acids: CASSFLGQHETQYF. The DNA for the CDR3 is TGTGCCAGCAGCTTCCTCGGGCAGCACGAGACCCAGTACTTC. Drawing the rest from reference TRBV5-6 and TRBJ2-5, the complete variable domain is DAGVTQSPTHLIKTRGQQVTLRCSPKSGHDTVSWYQQALGQGPQFIFQYYEEEERQRGNFPDRFSGHQFPNYSSELNVNALLLGDSALYLCASSFLGQHETQYFGPGTRLLVL.

V usage is TRBV7-3 and J usage is TRBJ2-2, with D perhaps matching TRBD1 (6 bases). Germline V gene lookup returns CDR1 SGHTA and CDR2 FQGTGA. The CDR3 consists of 15 residues. The V and J ends lost 5 bases and 0 bases respectively, with 10 bases between them. The CDR3 DNA reads as TGTGCCAGCAGCCCGGACAGAGCGAACACCGGGGAGCTGTTTTTT. It is translated as CASSPDRANTGELFF.

This clone showed up just a few times. V is TRBV5-6 and J is TRBJ1-1; the D gene is possibly TRBD1 (6 bases). V shed 0 bases and J shed 6 bases, with 12 bases lying between them. Germline CDR1 SGHDT, CDR2 YYEEEE. There are 14 residues in the CDR3. The CDR3 loop reads CASSLAWGGPEAFF. CDR3 in DNA: TGTGCCAGCAGCTTGGCCTGGGGGGGCCCTGAAGCTTTCTTT.

The J gene is TRBJ2-7, the V gene TRBV2; no clear D. The ends were cut back, 1 base at V and 0 bases at J, with 10 bases in the middle. The V gene's germline CDR1 is SNHLY and CDR2 FYNNEI. This CDR3 has 15 amino acids. Here the CDR3 DNA reads TGTGCCAGCAGTGAAGGATGGCTCCCCTCCTACGAGCAGTACTTC. It yields the protein CASSEGWLPSYEQYF.

This clone was seen a few times. This chain links TRBV19 with TRBJ1-2; D unresolved. This CDR3 has 14 amino acids. Germline loops: CDR1 LNHDA, CDR2 SQIVND (reference sequence). The germline V and J ends were trimmed by 6 bases and 5 bases, with 16 bases remaining between them. The CDR3 bases are TGTGCCAGTAGGTCGCAGGTCCGTAATTATGGCTACACCTTC. Its translation: CASRSQVRNYGYTF.

This rearrangement joins TRBV4-2 to TRBJ2-5; no clear D. This CDR3 region has 17 residues. Trimming shortened V by 1 base and J by 2 bases, and 17 bases separated the two germline ends. Germline V gene data show CDR1 as LGHNA and CDR2 as YNFKEQ. Here the CDR3 reads CASSQAAARIFQETQYF. CDR3 sequence (DNA): TGTGCCAGCAGCCAAGCCGCTGCTCGTATTTTTCAAGAGACCCAGTACTTC.

This chain connects TRBV6-1 to TRBJ1-3; no reliable D call. CDR3 length: 13 amino acids. The germline gives CDR1 MNHNS, CDR2 SASEGT. Trimming stripped 7 bases from V and 0 bases from J, with 7 bases between. CDR3 region: CASNAASGNTIYF. The CDR3 DNA reads as TGTGCCAGCAACGCGGCCTCTGGAAACACCATATATTTT.

V and J are TRBV18 and TRBJ2-7; 11 nucleotides align to TRBD1. Germline CDR1 reads KGHSH; CDR2 reads LQKENI. CDR3 length: 15 amino acids. V shed 3 bases, J shed 1 base, and the junction held 2 bases outside the gene matches. CDR3 in DNA: TGTGCCAGCTCACCCTGGGACAGGGGGTCCTACGAGCAGTACTTC. Amino acid sequence: CASSPWDRGSYEQYF.

In its sample, this clone was seen once. The chain uses TRBV2 and TRBJ2-3; D not certain. V was clipped by 5 bases and J by 6 bases, with 12 bases between them. CDR1 is SNHLY and CDR2 is FYNNEI in the germline V gene. This CDR3 has 13 amino acids. CDR3 bases: TGTGCCAGCAGTTCCCGACCCTCGGATACGCAGTATTTT. This codes for CASSSRPSDTQYF.

The V and J genes are TRBV4-1 and TRBJ1-1, with a tentative D call TRBD1 (5 bases). CDR1 and CDR2 from the germline V gene are MGHRA and YSYEKL. V gave up 5 bases and J gave up 5 bases, with 12 bases separating them. The CDR3 is 13 amino acids. Here the CDR3 reads CASSGQGRTEAFF. The CDR3 DNA follows: TGCGCCAGCAGCGGCCAGGGTCGGACTGAAGCTTTCTTT.

Turning to this clone: Other DNA sequences within the sample encode an identical CDR3. The DNA for the CDR3 is TGTGCCAGCAGCGGACGGCGAAATGAAAAACTGTTTTTT. This codes for CASSGRRNEKLFF. This chain joins TRBV2 and TRBJ1-4; D ambiguous. CDR1 and CDR2 from the germline V gene are SNHLY and FYNNEI. The CDR3 length is 13 residues. V was trimmed by 6 bases and J by 5 bases, leaving 10 bases between them.

With respect to this clone: One end of the junction is discordant with germline, which a read error may explain. This chain joins TRBV6-1 and TRBJ1-6; D ambiguous. CDR1 and CDR2 (germline): MNHNS, SASEGT. This CDR3 contains 14 residues. In DNA, the CDR3 is TGTGCCAGCACTGAACTTCAGTATAATTCACCCCTCCACTTT. It specifies CASTELQYNSPLHF.

The J gene is TRBJ1-1, the V gene TRBV2, with TRBD1 as a possible D gene (5 bases). The CDR3 length is 13 residues. Germline CDR1 is SNHLY and CDR2 is FYNNEI. V lost 6 bases and J 6 bases, leaving 14 bases between the germline ends. CDR3 sequence reads: CASRSPGVPEAFF. CDR3 in DNA: TGTGCCAGCAGAAGCCCGGGGGTCCCTGAAGCTTTCTTT.

This chain links TRBV4-2 with TRBJ1-4; 9 nucleotides line up with TRBD1. The CDR3 contains 15 residues. The V segment lost 1 base and the J segment 7 bases; nucleotides outside the gene matches: 4. CDR1 is LGHNA, CDR2 YNFKEQ, per germline. The CDR3 nucleotides read TGTGCCAGCAGCCAAGCGACAGGGGGGGGTGAAAAACTGTTTTTT. Protein: CASSQATGGGEKLFF.

The chain employs TRBV7-9 and TRBJ1-4; 10 bases fit TRBD1. The V segment lost 5 bases and the J segment 3 bases; nucleotides outside the gene matches: 3. This CDR3 contains 15 residues. Germline V gene sequence: CDR1 SEHNR, CDR2 FQNEAQ (reference sequence). CDR3 residues: CASSGGTGANEKLFF. The CDR3 nucleotides read TGTGCCAGCAGCGGTGGGACAGGGGCTAATGAAAAACTGTTTTTT.

This chain uses TRBV5-1 with TRBJ1-3; D is uncertain. Trimming removed 0 bases at V and 0 bases at J, with 7 bases between. CDR3 length: 15 residues. Per the germline V gene, CDR1 is SGHRS and CDR2 is YFSETQ. CDR3 nucleotides: TGCGCCAGCAGCTTGGAGGGCAGCTCTGGAAACACCATATATTTT. Translating it yields CASSLEGSSGNTIYF.

The gene calls are TRBV5-1 and TRBJ2-5; no definite D call. The V end was cut by 1 base, the J end by 4 bases, with 11 bases between. The germline V gene has CDR1 SGHRS and CDR2 YFSETQ. This CDR3 has 14 amino acids. The CDR3 here is CASSLKEGRETQYF. CDR3 in DNA: TGCGCCAGCAGCTTGAAGGAAGGTCGAGAGACCCAGTACTTC.